Sequencing of this TCR beta chain was carried out in a study of blood T cell repertoires in COVID-19 (dated by TCRdb to 2020 to 2021). Context from the whole study: Samples from collaborators originated in the United States, Italy and Spain and spanned both the acute and convalescent phases of COVID-19. The sample metadata nearly always contained a de-identified subject ID, COVID-19 status, age in years and sex. Subjects who had been exposed to COVID-19, were actively infected with it, or had recovered from it provided the deeply sampled blood TCRbeta repertoires that made up the dataset. The repertoires were released in a freely available public database intended as a resource for research on the immune response to SARS-CoV-2. The material from the prospective study consisted of cDNA or gDNA derived from T cells, B-cell-depleted T cells, or PBMCs. Where available, HLA class I and class II types were obtained from metadata supplied by the sample provider rather than from assay-based typing. Samples came from the ongoing ImmuneRACE study (first 160 participants) plus 1,254 subjects from 6 global collaborators.

TCRbeta CDR3 regions were amplified from genomic DNA using the immunoSEQ Assay, a bias-controlled multiplex PCR. In the source study's methods: The number of nucleated cells in each sample was estimated from the amplification of reference gene primers within the assay. To quantify the absolute abundance of each unique TCRbeta CDR3 rearrangement, sequence reads were collapsed and filtered. For each sample, productive Simpson clonality was calculated as the square root of Simpson's diversity index across productive rearrangements. TCRdb retrieved this table from immuneACCESS and kept in-frame rearrangements only. Not all clones are present; in checked studies, unresolved V genes account for under half, and no reason is known for the remainder. The DNA was the basis for D and trimming; V, J and clone size are from that table. This sample is represented by around 330,000 clones; approximately 88% of them were singletons. The ten biggest clones cover 4.5% to 5.5% of the sample.

General conclusions and limits of the study: Clinical and demographic metadata were provided uncurated, with the amount varying by source and participant.

Concerning this clone: There is no known antigen for this receptor. No clone much larger than this one lies a single base away; base qualities are absent.

In the prospective study, participants were roughly 18 to 89 years old, resided in about two dozen geographic areas of the United States, and were enrolled through a virtual design. In the prospective study, participants were assigned to cohorts based on the clinical history participants reported in a screening survey and a study questionnaire. ImmuneRACE Cohort 3 recovered participants were defined by two consecutive negative NP/OP PCR tests, healthcare professional clearance, or symptom resolution. Each participant in the prospective study had whole blood, serum and a nasopharyngeal or oropharyngeal swab collected by mobile phlebotomists. Over a roughly 2-month period, participants in the prospective study had the option of providing additional blood draws and questionnaires. Before DNA extraction, prospective study blood samples were shipped either frozen or at room temperature. The specimen sequenced was PBMCs or T cells enriched from blood (not recorded which). The TCR originated in a man aged 60 to 69 who had recovered from COVID-19.

The CDR3 region has the sequence CASSFFRTDQNEKLFF. In nucleotide form, the sequence is TGTGCCAGCAGTTTCTTTCGGACAGACCAGAATGAAAAACTGTTTTTT. This chain is built from TRBV27 and TRBJ1-4; TRBD1 might be the D gene, on 6 matching bases. Cut back by 3 bases and 5 bases, the V and J ends lie 16 bases apart. The germline V gene (reference sequence) supplies CDR1 MNHEY and CDR2 SMNVEV. Including the terminal cysteine and phenylalanine, the CDR3 comprises 16 residues. Just the 48-base CDR3 DNA is kept, in frame starting at base 1.